These 17 T cell receptor beta chains were sequenced from one sample in a study of primary melanoma T cells and metastatic recurrence. Data came from immunoSEQ multiplex PCR; TCRdb stores just in-frame clones and leaves some out. The table for this sample gives 66 clones. Sequenced input: melanoma tumor tissue. These receptors all come from a human donor with melanoma.

The chain uses TRBV11-3 and TRBJ2-5; D ambiguous. V lost 7 bases to trimming and J lost 3 bases, with 15 bases between them. In germline, CDR1 is SGHNT, CDR2 YENEEA. There are 14 residues in the CDR3. The CDR3 DNA sequence: TGTGCCAGCACCCCCTGGGGATCCGAAGAGACCCAGTACTTC. This gives the protein CASTPWGSEETQYF.

This rearrangement joins TRBV11-3 to TRBJ1-1, with D unresolved. The V end lost 3 bases, the J end lost 4 bases, and 12 bases lay between the germline ends. The CDR3 extends over 14 amino acids. Germline values: CDR1 SGHNT, CDR2 YENEEA. CDR3 loop: CASSFVAVGTEAFF. The CDR3 nucleotides are TGTGCCAGCAGCTTCGTGGCGGTCGGCACTGAAGCTTTCTTT.

The rearrangement joins TRBV11-3 to TRBJ1-1; D unclear. Looked up from germline, CDR1 is SGHNT and CDR2 is YENEEA. CDR3 length equals 14 residues. Trimming removed 1 base from V and 4 bases from J, with 10 bases in between. The CDR3 sequence: CASSLGGGLTEAFF. The CDR3 nucleotides are TGTGCCAGCAGCTTAGGGGGAGGGCTCACTGAAGCTTTCTTT. The whole variable domain, remainder taken from reference TRBV11-3 and TRBJ1-1, is EAGVVQSPRYKIIEKKQPVAFWCNPISGHNTLYWYLQNLGQGPELLIRYENEEAVDDSQLPKDRFSAERLKGVDSTLKIQPAELGDSAVYLCASSLGGGLTEAFFGQGTRLTVV.

The chain has TRBV7-1 and TRBJ2-2, with a possible D match to TRBD1 (5 bases). TRBV7-1 is known as an ORF, though its function is uncertain. CDR3 length: 15 amino acids. Trimming pared 5 bases from V and 5 bases from J, leaving 15 bases between. The CDR3 spells CASSQGARATGELFF. CDR3 coding DNA: TGTGCCAGCAGCCAAGGGGCCCGGGCTACCGGGGAGCTGTTTTTT.

The rearrangement joins TRBV16 to TRBJ2-4, with D possibly being TRBD1 or TRBD2 (5 bases each). V shed 3 bases and J shed 9 bases, with 12 bases lying between them. This CDR3 has 13 residues. The germline V gene has CDR1 KGHSY and CDR2 FQNENV. For the CDR3, the DNA is TGTGCCAGCAGCCAGTCGACAGCGGCCATTCAGTACTTC. Residues: CASSQSTAAIQYF.

The chain uses TRBV29-1 and TRBJ1-5; D call uncertain. The CDR3 extends over 14 amino acids. The germline V and J ends were trimmed by 3 bases and 1 base, with 10 bases remaining between them. Germline V CDR1 and CDR2: SQVTM, ANQGSEA. The CDR3 DNA reads as TGCAGCGTTGACCCTCGCCTGAGCAATCAGCCCCAGCATTTT. This gives the protein CSVDPRLSNQPQHF.

The V call is TRBV6-8, the J call TRBJ1-5; possibly TRBD1 for D (5 bases). The CDR3 is 17 residues long. The germline CDR1 and CDR2 sequences are MNHGY and SAAAGT. Trimming removed 6 bases at V and 2 bases at J, with 20 bases between. CDR3 coding DNA: TGTGCCAGCAGCCCGGTTGAAGGGGCGGTTGGCAATCAGCCCCAGCATTTT. Its protein is CASSPVEGAVGNQPQHF.

V usage is TRBV11-3 and J usage is TRBJ1-3; D is unresolved. The germline V gene has CDR1 SGHNT and CDR2 YENEEA. The V and J ends lost 1 base and 1 base respectively, with 5 bases between them. The CDR3 is 14 amino acids. The CDR3 loop reads CASSLGKSGNTIYF. CDR3 nucleotide sequence: TGTGCCAGCAGCTTAGGAAAATCTGGAAACACCATATATTTT.

The chain recombines TRBV16 with TRBJ1-4; D might be TRBD1 (5 bases). V was clipped by 2 bases and J by 7 bases, with 17 bases between them. This CDR3 has 16 amino acids. CDR1 KGHSY and CDR2 FQNENV come from the germline V gene. The CDR3 spells CASSQHRLKGREKLFF. CDR3 bases: TGTGCCAGCAGCCAACACAGGCTCAAAGGGCGTGAAAAACTGTTTTTT.

The chain combines TRBV15 with TRBJ1-2; D perhaps matches TRBD1 (6 bases). With 0 bases removed from V and 8 bases from J, the gap between germline ends came to 16 bases. The germline gives CDR1 LNHNV, CDR2 YYDKDF (reference sequence). The CDR3 is made up of 15 amino acids. The CDR3 is CATSRDREAGDGYTF. The CDR3 DNA sequence: TGTGCCACCAGCAGAGATCGGGAGGCAGGGGACGGCTACACCTTC.

This chain joins TRBV15 and TRBJ2-1, with 8 bases aligning to TRBD2. The germline V gene has CDR1 LNHNV and CDR2 YYDKDF (reference sequence). The length of the CDR3 is 16 residues. Losses at the gene ends were 2 bases for V and 6 bases for J; bases not matched to a gene: 9. CDR3 region: CATSRPGLGGFNEQFF. DNA of the CDR3: TGTGCCACCAGCAGACCGGGACTAGGAGGATTCAATGAGCAGTTCTTC.

The chain combines TRBV11-3 with TRBJ2-6, with D tentatively TRBD1 (5 bases). Trimming shortened V by 7 bases and J by 0 bases, and 7 bases separated the two germline ends. Germline V gene data show CDR1 as SGHNT and CDR2 as YENEEA. CDR3 size: 14 residues. CDR3 nucleotide sequence: TGTGCCAGCAAACAGGACTCTGGGGCCAACGTCCTGACTTTC. Encoded protein: CASKQDSGANVLTF. Full variable domain (rest looked up from reference TRBV11-3 and TRBJ2-6): EAGVVQSPRYKIIEKKQPVAFWCNPISGHNTLYWYLQNLGQGPELLIRYENEEAVDDSQLPKDRFSAERLKGVDSTLKIQPAELGDSAVYLCASKQDSGANVLTFGAGSRLTVL.

The chain has TRBV28 and TRBJ1-1, with D tentatively TRBD1 (6 bases). The germline CDR1 and CDR2 sequences are MDHEN and SYDVKM. V was trimmed by 6 bases and J by 12 bases, leaving 26 bases between them. The CDR3 runs 15 residues. The CDR3 reads CASSLSPASIRGTFF. CDR3 nucleotides: TGTGCCAGCAGCCTGTCTCCCGCGTCCATCAGGGGAACTTTCTTT.

The chain links TRBV11-3 to TRBJ1-3; D is possibly TRBD1 (5 bases). Germline V gene lookup returns CDR1 SGHNT and CDR2 YENEEA. V was pared by 3 bases and J by 2 bases, with 8 bases between. The CDR3 is 14 residues long. The CDR3 spells CASSLAGAGNTIYF. CDR3 bases: TGTGCCAGCAGCTTGGCGGGGGCTGGAAACACCATATATTTT.

The CDR3 spells CASSQDRGDSPLHF. The DNA for the CDR3 is TGTGCCAGCAGCCAGGACAGGGGGGATTCACCCCTCCACTTT. The chain has TRBV11-3 and TRBJ1-6; TRBD1 matches at 10 bases. The CDR3 spans 14 residues. Germline-derived CDR1 and CDR2 are SGHNT and YENEEA. The V segment lost 5 bases and the J segment 8 bases; nucleotides outside the gene matches: 3.

The chain uses TRBV19 and TRBJ2-2, with 10 bases matching TRBD2. The V gene's germline CDR1 is LNHDA and CDR2 SQIVND (reference sequence). CDR3 size: 16 residues. V dropped 1 base and J dropped 3; count of bases not matched to a gene: 2. CDR3 residues: CASSIGTSGYTGELFF. As DNA, the CDR3 is TGTGCCAGTAGTATAGGGACTAGCGGATACACCGGGGAGCTGTTTTTT.

In this sample, this clone turned up once. The chain recombines TRBV11-3 with TRBJ2-1; 7 bases are shared with TRBD2. The ends lost 1 base at V and 2 bases at J; junction bases unmatched: 8. CDR3 size: 17 residues. The germline gives CDR1 SGHNT, CDR2 YENEEA. This CDR3 reads CASSLVVGTTPYNEQFF. In DNA form, the CDR3 reads TGTGCCAGCAGCTTAGTGGTTGGGACTACCCCCTACAATGAGCAGTTCTTC. Combining the CDR3 with reference TRBV11-3 and TRBJ2-1 gives the whole variable domain EAGVVQSPRYKIIEKKQPVAFWCNPISGHNTLYWYLQNLGQGPELLIRYENEEAVDDSQLPKDRFSAERLKGVDSTLKIQPAELGDSAVYLCASSLVVGTTPYNEQFFGPGTRLTVL.